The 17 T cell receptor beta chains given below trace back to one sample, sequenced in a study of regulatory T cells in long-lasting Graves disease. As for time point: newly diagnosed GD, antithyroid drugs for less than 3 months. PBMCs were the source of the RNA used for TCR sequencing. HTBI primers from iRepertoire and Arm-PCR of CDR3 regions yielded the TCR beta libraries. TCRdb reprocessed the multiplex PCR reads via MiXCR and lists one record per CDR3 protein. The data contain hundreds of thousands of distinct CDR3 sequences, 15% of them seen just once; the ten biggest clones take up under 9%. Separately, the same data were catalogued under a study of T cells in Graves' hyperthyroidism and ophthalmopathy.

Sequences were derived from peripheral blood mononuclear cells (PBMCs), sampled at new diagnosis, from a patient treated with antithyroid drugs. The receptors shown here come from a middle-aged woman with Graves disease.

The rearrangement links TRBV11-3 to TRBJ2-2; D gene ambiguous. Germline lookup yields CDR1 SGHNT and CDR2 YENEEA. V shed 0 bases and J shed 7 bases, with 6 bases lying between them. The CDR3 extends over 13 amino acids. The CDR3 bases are TGTGCCAGCAGCTTAGAAGGGATCGGGGAGCTGTTTTTT. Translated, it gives CASSLEGIGELFF.

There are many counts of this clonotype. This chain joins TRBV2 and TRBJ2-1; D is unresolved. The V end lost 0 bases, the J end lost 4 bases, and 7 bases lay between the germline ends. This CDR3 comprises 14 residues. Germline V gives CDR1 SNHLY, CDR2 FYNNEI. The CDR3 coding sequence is TGTGCCAGCAGTGAAGCGCAGGAGTACAATGAGCAGTTCTTC. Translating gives CASSEAQEYNEQFF.

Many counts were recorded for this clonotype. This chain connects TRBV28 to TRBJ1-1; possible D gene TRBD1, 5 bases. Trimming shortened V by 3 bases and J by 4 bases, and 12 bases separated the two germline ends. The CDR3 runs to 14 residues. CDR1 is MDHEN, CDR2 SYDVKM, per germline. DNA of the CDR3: TGTGCCAGCAGTTTGGGGACCTCTATCACTGAAGCTTTCTTT. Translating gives CASSLGTSITEAFF. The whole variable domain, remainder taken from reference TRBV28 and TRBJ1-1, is DVKVTQSSRYLVKRTGEKVFLECVQDMDHENMFWYRQDPGLGLRLIYFSYDVKMKEKGDIPEGYSVSREKKERFSLILESASTNQTSMYLCASSLGTSITEAFFGQGTRLTVV.

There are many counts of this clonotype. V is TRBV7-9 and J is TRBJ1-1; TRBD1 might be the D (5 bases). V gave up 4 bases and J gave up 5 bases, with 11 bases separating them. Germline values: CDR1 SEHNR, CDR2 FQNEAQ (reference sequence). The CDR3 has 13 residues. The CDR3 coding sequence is TGTGCCAGCAGCTACAATGGGGGTACTGAAGCTTTCTTT. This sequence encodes CASSYNGGTEAFF.

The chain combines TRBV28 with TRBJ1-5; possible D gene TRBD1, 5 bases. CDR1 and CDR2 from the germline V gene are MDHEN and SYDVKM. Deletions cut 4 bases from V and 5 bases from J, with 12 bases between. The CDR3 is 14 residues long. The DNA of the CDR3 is TGTGCCAGCAGTTCCCCAGGGTTATATCAGCCCCAGCATTTT. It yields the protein CASSSPGLYQPQHF.

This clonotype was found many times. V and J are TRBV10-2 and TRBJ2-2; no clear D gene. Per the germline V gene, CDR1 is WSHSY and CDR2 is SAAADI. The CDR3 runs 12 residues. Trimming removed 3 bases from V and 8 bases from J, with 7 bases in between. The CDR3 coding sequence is TGCGCCAGCAGTGACCCCACGGGGGAGCTGTTTTTT. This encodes CASSDPTGELFF.

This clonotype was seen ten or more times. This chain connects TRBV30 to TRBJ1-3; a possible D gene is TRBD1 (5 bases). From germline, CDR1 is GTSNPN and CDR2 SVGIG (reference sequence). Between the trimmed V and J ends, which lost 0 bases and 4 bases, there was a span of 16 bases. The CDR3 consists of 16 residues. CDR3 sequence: CAWSVRQGTGGNTIYF. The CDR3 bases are TGTGCCTGGAGTGTACGGCAAGGGACGGGAGGAAACACCATATATTTT.

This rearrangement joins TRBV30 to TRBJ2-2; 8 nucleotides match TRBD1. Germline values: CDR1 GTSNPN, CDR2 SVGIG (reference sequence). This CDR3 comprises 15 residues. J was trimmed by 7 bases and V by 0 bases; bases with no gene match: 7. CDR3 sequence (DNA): TGTGCCTGGAGTGTACTACAGGGGGGTGGCGGGGAGCTGTTTTTT. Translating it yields CAWSVLQGGGGELFF.

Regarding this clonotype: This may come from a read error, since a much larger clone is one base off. The CDR3 protein is CSVVGGGATQYF. The CDR3 DNA sequence: TGCAGCGTTGTCGGGGGGGGGGCGACCCAGTACTTC. The chain has TRBV29-1 and TRBJ2-5, with 8 positions matching TRBD2. CDR3 length equals 12 residues. Germline CDR1 SQVTM, CDR2 ANQGSEA. V lost 4 bases to trimming and J lost 7 bases; unmatched junction nucleotides: 5. The full variable domain, its missing parts supplied by reference TRBV29-1 and TRBJ2-5, is SAVISQKPSRDICQRGTSLTIQCQVDSQVTMMFWYRQQPGQSLTLIATANQGSEATYESGFVIDKFPISRPNLTFSTLTVSNMSPEDSSIYLCSVVGGGATQYFGPGTRLLVL.

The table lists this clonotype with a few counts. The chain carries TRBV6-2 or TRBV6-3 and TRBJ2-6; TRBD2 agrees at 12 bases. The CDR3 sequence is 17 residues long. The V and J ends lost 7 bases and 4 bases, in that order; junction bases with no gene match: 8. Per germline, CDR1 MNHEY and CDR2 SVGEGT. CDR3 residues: CASTLLAGGAGANVLTF. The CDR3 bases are TGTGCCAGCACCCTACTAGCGGGAGGCGCCGGGGCCAACGTCCTGACTTTC.

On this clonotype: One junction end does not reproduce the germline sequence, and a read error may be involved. CDR3 bases: TGTGCTAGCAGCTTAAGGTTAAACGGTAGATATAGCAATCAGCCCCAGCATTTT. Translated, it gives CASSLRLNGRYSNQPQHF. The chain uses TRBV7-7 and TRBJ1-5; D is uncertain. Germline V gives CDR1 SSHAT, CDR2 FNYEAQ (reference sequence). The CDR3 covers 18 residues.

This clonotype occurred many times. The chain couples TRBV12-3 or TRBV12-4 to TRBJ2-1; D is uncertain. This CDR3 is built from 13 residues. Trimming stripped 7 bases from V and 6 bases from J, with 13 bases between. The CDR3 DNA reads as TGTGCCAGCACCCCACCGGTGGGCAATGAGCAGTTCTTC. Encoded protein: CASTPPVGNEQFF.

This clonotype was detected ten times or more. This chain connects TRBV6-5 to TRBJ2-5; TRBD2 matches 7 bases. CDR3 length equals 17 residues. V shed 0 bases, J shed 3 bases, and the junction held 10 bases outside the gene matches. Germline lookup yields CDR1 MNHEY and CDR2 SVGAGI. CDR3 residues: CASSYSMGSGLEETQYF. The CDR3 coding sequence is TGTGCCAGCAGTTACTCGATGGGTAGCGGGCTAGAAGAGACCCAGTACTTC.

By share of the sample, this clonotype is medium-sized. The DNA of the CDR3 is TGTGCCAGCCAGCTGGGCCGGCGGGAGACCCAGTACTTC. The encoded protein is CASQLGRRETQYF. This chain links TRBV2 with TRBJ2-5; the D is unclear. The length of the CDR3 is 13 residues. The germline V gene has CDR1 SNHLY and CDR2 FYNNEI. V lost 8 bases and J 5 bases, leaving 15 bases between the germline ends.

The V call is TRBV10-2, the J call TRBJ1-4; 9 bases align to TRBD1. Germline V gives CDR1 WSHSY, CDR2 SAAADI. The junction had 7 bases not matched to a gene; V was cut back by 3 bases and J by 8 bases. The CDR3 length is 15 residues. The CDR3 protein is CASSEQDRGGEKLFF. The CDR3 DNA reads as TGCGCCAGCAGTGAACAGGACAGGGGCGGGGAAAAACTGTTTTTT.

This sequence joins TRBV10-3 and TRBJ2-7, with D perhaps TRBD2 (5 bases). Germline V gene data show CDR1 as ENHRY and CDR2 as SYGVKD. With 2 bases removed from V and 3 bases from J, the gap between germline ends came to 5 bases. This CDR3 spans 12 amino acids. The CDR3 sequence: CAISEEGYEQYF. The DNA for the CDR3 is TGTGCCATCAGTGAGGAGGGCTACGAGCAGTACTTC.

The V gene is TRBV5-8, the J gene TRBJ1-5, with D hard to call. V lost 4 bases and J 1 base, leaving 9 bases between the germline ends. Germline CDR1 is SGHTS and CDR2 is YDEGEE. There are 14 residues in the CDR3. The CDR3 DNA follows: TGTGCCAGCAGCGCCAGAAGGAGCAATCAGCCCCAGCATTTT. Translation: CASSARRSNQPQHF. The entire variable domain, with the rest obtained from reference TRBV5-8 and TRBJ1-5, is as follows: EAGVTQSPTHLIKTRGQQATLRCSPISGHTSVYWYQQALGLGLQFLLWYDEGEERNRGNFPPRFSGRQFPNYSSELNVNALELEDSALYLCASSARRSNQPQHFGDGTRLSIL.